The 10 T cell receptor beta chains in this list originate from one sample, sequenced in a study of tumour-infiltrating T cells in Burkitt lymphoma. Measured with immunoSEQ multiplex PCR; TCRdb has only the in-frame clones, and not every one. The sample holds about 10,000 clones, approximately 56% seen once. Sequencing was performed on tumor tissue. Receptors originate from a human donor with diffuse large B-cell lymphoma.

The rearrangement joins TRBV5-6 to TRBJ2-1; the match to TRBD1 covers 8 bases. J gave up 6 bases and V 0 bases, and 2 bases lay outside the gene matches. The CDR3 runs to 14 residues. Germline V gene data show CDR1 as SGHDT and CDR2 as YYEEEE. The CDR3 sequence: CASSLGQGFNEQFF. The DNA of the CDR3 is TGTGCCAGCAGCTTGGGACAGGGGTTCAATGAGCAGTTCTTC.

This clone appeared a few times. Written as DNA, the CDR3 is TGTGCCAGCAGCACCCCGAAAGCTGGGGCCAACGTCCTGACTTTC. Translating it yields CASSTPKAGANVLTF. The chain links TRBV5-4 to TRBJ2-6; D not resolved. V was shortened by 4 bases and J by 2 bases, with 10 bases between the two germline ends. The germline gives CDR1 SGHNT, CDR2 YYREEE (reference sequence). This CDR3 spans 15 amino acids.

The chain links TRBV20-1 to TRBJ1-2, with unresolved D. The germline gives CDR1 DFQATT, CDR2 SNEGSKA (reference sequence). V was shortened by 4 bases and J by 4 bases, with 4 bases between the two germline ends. This CDR3 contains 10 residues. In DNA, the CDR3 is TGCAGTGCTAAATTCTATGGCTACACCTTC. Residues: CSAKFYGYTF.

This clone was seen just once. The CDR3 coding sequence is TGTGCCACGGATGTGGGACAGGGTGGCGGTCAGCCCCAGCATTTT. Residues: CATDVGQGGGQPQHF. The chain combines TRBV10-3 with TRBJ1-5; 9 nucleotides line up with TRBD1. Germline lookup yields CDR1 ENHRY and CDR2 SYGVKD. Trimming at V came to 10 bases and at J to 6 bases, leaving 13 bases not matched to a gene. This CDR3 region has 15 residues.

By sample fraction, this clone is large. V and J are TRBV28 and TRBJ1-1, with no clear D. This CDR3 contains 13 residues. The germline gives CDR1 MDHEN, CDR2 SYDVKM. Trimming removed 3 bases from V and 1 base from J, with 6 bases in between. The CDR3 spells CASSFAGNTEAFF. DNA of the CDR3: TGTGCCAGCAGTTTTGCAGGGAACACTGAAGCTTTCTTT.

This clone showed up just once. The chain is built from TRBV6-1 and TRBJ2-1; 14 bases agree with TRBD2. Germline values: CDR1 MNHNS, CDR2 SASEGT. The CDR3 totals 18 residues. With V trimmed by 2 bases and J by 3 bases, 6 bases remained unmatched. CDR3 DNA: TGTGCCAGCAGTGAACTTGGGGGGACTAGCGGGGGCTACAATGAGCAGTTCTTC. This translates into CASSELGGTSGGYNEQFF.

CDR3 nucleotide sequence: TGTGCCAGCAGCTTAAGGGGGGGCGACAGGTCCTACGAGCAGTACTTC. This encodes CASSLRGGDRSYEQYF. This sequence joins TRBV7-9 and TRBJ2-7; D might be TRBD2 (7 bases). CDR1 is SEHNR and CDR2 is FQNEAQ in the germline V gene (reference sequence). V dropped 2 bases and J dropped 1 base, with 15 bases sitting between them. There are 16 residues in the CDR3. Drawing the rest from reference TRBV7-9 and TRBJ2-7, the complete variable domain is DTGVSQNPRHKITKRGQNVTFRCDPISEHNRLYWYRQTLGQGPEFLTYFQNEAQLEKSRLLSDRFSAERPKGSFSTLEIQRTEQGDSAMYLCASSLRGGDRSYEQYFGPGTRLTVT.

The gene calls are TRBV25-1 and TRBJ1-3; possibly TRBD1 for D (6 bases). This CDR3 comprises 15 residues. Germline V gene data show CDR1 as MGHDK and CDR2 as SYGVNS. V lost 5 bases and J lost 3, with 14 bases in between. The CDR3 here is CASSPAGANGNTIYF. In DNA, the CDR3 is TGTGCCAGCAGTCCGGCGGGGGCGAATGGAAACACCATATATTTT. The variable domain in full, with the rest retrieved from reference TRBV25-1 and TRBJ1-3, is EADIYQTPRYLVIGTGKKITLECSQTMGHDKMYWYQQDPGMELHLIHYSYGVNSTEKGDLSSESTVSRIRTEHFPLTLESARPSHTSQYLCASSPAGANGNTIYFGEGSWLTVV.

By sample fraction, this clone is medium-sized. The gene calls are TRBV6-5 and TRBJ1-1; D perhaps matches TRBD1 (6 bases). The CDR3 totals 13 residues. The V and J ends lost 4 bases and 5 bases respectively, with 11 bases between them. CDR1 MNHEY and CDR2 SVGAGI come from the germline V gene. CDR3 residues: CASSSTQGTEAFF. For the CDR3, the DNA is TGTGCCAGCAGTTCCACTCAGGGGACTGAAGCTTTCTTT.

The CDR3 is CASSLVAVGGYTF. The CDR3 bases are TGTGCCAGCAGCTTAGTGGCAGTAGGTGGCTACACCTTC. The J gene is TRBJ1-2, the V gene TRBV7-9; D is ambiguous. V dropped 1 base and J dropped 7 bases, with 10 bases sitting between them. The CDR3 sequence is 13 residues long. Germline V lookup: CDR1 SEHNR, CDR2 FQNEAQ (reference sequence).